The rows below give T cell receptor beta chains drawn from one sample of a study of blood T cell repertoires in COVID-19. Assay used: immunoSEQ multiplex PCR; TCRdb lists only in-frame clones, some missing. The table records approximately 500,000 clones, approximately 88% of them present only once. The specimen sequenced was peripheral blood. Receptors originate from a woman aged 45-59 years with COVID-19, enrolled during active disease. Both conserved end residues are part of each CDR3. A D gene is named only where the DNA matches it firmly. Only some rows state a clone size, as once, few, many or a class for expanded clones.

size | J | V | length | D | CDR3 | DNA
NA | TRBJ1-6 | TRBV4-1 | 15 | NA | CASSQTRALNSPLHF | TGCGCCAGCAGCCAAACCAGGGCCTTGAATTCACCCCTCCACTTT
NA | TRBJ2-2 | TRBV9 | 15 | NA | CASSVDGSRAGELFF | TGTGCCAGCAGCGTAGACGGGTCGAGGGCCGGGGAGCTGTTTTTT
NA | TRBJ2-5 | TRBV29-1 | 13 | TRBD1 | CSVRQGAGETQYF | TGCAGCGTCCGACAGGGGGCGGGGGAGACCCAGTACTTC
NA | TRBJ2-7 | TRBV19 | 16 | TRBD1 | CASSPGTAIASYEQYF | TGTGCCAGTAGTCCAGGGACAGCTATAGCCTCCTACGAGCAGTACTTC
NA | TRBJ1-1 | TRBV11-2 | 14 | TRBD1 | CASSLGQGGTEAFF | TGTGCCAGCAGCTTAGGACAGGGAGGCACTGAAGCTTTCTTT
NA | TRBJ1-1 | TRBV6-5 | 14 | TRBD1 | CASRPDRGIAEAFF | TGTGCCAGCAGGCCCGACAGGGGCATCGCTGAAGCTTTCTTT
NA | TRBJ2-7 | TRBV19 | 13 | NA | CASSRQGLYEQYF | TGTGCCAGTAGTAGGCAGGGCCTCTACGAGCAGTACTTC
NA | TRBJ2-3 | TRBV11-3 | 13 | NA | CASSHGPRDTQYF | TGTGCCAGCTCTCATGGGCCCCGGGATACGCAGTATTTT
NA | TRBJ1-6 | TRBV5-6 | 15 | TRBD1 | CASSLEAGGGSPLHF | TGTGCCAGCAGCTTGGAGGCAGGGGGTGGTTCACCCCTCCACTTT
NA | TRBJ1-2 | TRBV6-6 | 13 | NA | CASSYTAGVGYTF | TGTGCCAGCAGTTACACGGCAGGTGTTGGCTACACCTTC
NA | TRBJ2-5 | TRBV7-8 | 17 | TRBD2 | CASSTGTSGGRGETQYF | TGTGCCAGCAGCACAGGGACTAGCGGGGGCCGGGGAGAGACCCAGTACTTC
NA | TRBJ1-5 | TRBV6-5 | 16 | NA | CASSYPEGVGYQPQHF | TGTGCCAGCAGTTACCCCGAGGGGGTCGGGTATCAGCCCCAGCATTTT
NA | TRBJ1-1 | TRBV7-7 | 13 | NA | CASSSGVNTEAFF | TGTGCCAGCAGCTCGGGAGTGAACACTGAAGCTTTCTTT
NA | TRBJ2-7 | TRBV5-4 | 15 | TRBD1 | CASSLGMGQNYEQYF | TGTGCCAGCAGCTTGGGAATGGGACAGAACTACGAGCAGTACTTC
NA | TRBJ1-2 | TRBV30 | 15 | NA | CAWSVGQASLGGYTF | TGTGCCTGGAGTGTCGGCCAGGCCTCTTTGGGTGGCTACACCTTC
NA | TRBJ1-2 | TRBV3-1/TRBV3-2 | 16 | TRBD1 | CASSQLSGTGSYGYTF | TGTGCCAGCAGCCAACTGTCCGGGACAGGGTCCTATGGCTACACCTTC
NA | TRBJ2-5 | TRBV7-2 | 15 | TRBD2 | CASSSSGGAPETQYF | TGTGCCAGCAGCTCTAGCGGGGGGGCCCCAGAGACCCAGTACTTC
NA | TRBJ1-4 | TRBV7-8 | 13 | NA | CASSASMGGELFF | TGTGCCAGCAGCGCGAGCATGGGGGGGGAACTGTTTTTT
NA | TRBJ2-2 | TRBV9 | 15 | TRBD1 | CASSVAGGRTGELFF | TGTGCCAGCAGCGTAGCAGGGGGCCGAACCGGGGAGCTGTTTTTT
NA | TRBJ2-1 | TRBV11-2 | 15 | TRBD2 | CASSLRRALADEQFF | TGTGCCAGCAGCCTACGACGGGCCCTAGCGGATGAGCAGTTCTTC
NA | TRBJ2-2 | TRBV7-3 | 17 | NA | CASSLPPQGGYTGELFF | TGTGCCAGCAGCCTACCCCCACAGGGAGGGTACACCGGGGAGCTGTTTTTT
NA | TRBJ1-1 | TRBV6-5 | 15 | TRBD1 | CASSSTDRLNTEAFF | TGTGCCAGCAGTTCAACGGACAGGTTGAACACTGAAGCTTTCTTT
NA | TRBJ2-2 | TRBV7-3 | 16 | NA | CASSFEAAANTGELFF | TGTGCCAGCAGCTTTGAGGCAGCGGCGAACACCGGGGAGCTGTTTTTT
NA | TRBJ1-5 | TRBV6-1 | 15 | NA | CASSDLGLIRQPQHF | TGTGCCAGCAGTGACCTCGGACTGATCCGGCAGCCCCAGCATTTT
NA | TRBJ2-1 | TRBV20-1 | 13 | NA | CSASFIFYNEQFF | TGCAGTGCTAGTTTTATTTTCTACAATGAGCAGTTCTTC
NA | TRBJ2-7 | TRBV3-1/TRBV3-2 | 14 | TRBD1 | CASSQPGQRIEQYF | TGTGCCAGCAGCCAACCGGGACAGCGTATAGAGCAGTACTTC
NA | TRBJ2-1 | TRBV2 | 16 | TRBD2 | CASSEHPSGGYNEQFF | TGTGCCAGCAGTGAACACCCTAGCGGCGGGTACAATGAGCAGTTCTTC
few | TRBJ2-5 | TRBV5-1 | 14 | NA | CASSLGGEGETQYF | TGCGCCAGCAGCTTGGGGGGAGAGGGAGAGACCCAGTACTTC
NA | TRBJ2-2 | TRBV11-3 | 15 | NA | CASSLSQVGKAGLFF | TGTGCCAGCAGCTTATCACAAGTCGGGAAGGCAGGGCTGTTTTTT